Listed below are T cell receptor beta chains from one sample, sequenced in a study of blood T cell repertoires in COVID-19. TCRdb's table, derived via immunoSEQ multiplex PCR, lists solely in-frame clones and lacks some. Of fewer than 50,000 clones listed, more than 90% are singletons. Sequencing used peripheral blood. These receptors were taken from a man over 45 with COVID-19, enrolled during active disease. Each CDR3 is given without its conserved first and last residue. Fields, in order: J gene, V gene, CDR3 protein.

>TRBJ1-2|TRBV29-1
SAASVGVRYT
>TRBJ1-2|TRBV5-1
ASSLEAGQGNGYT
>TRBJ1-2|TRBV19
ASSINRDNYGYT
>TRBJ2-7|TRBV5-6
ASSLDRTYEQY
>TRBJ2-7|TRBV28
ASGTGGYYEQY
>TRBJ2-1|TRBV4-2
ASSQDGTANEQF
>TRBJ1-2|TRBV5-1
ASSLLAGGAGGYT
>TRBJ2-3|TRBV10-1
ASSEPQAGASTDTQY
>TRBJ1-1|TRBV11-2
ASSQQLTNTEAF
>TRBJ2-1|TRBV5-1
ASRQGTGSGNEQF
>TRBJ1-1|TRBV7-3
ASSLRGGTEAF
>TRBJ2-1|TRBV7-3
ASSATGGGYNEQF
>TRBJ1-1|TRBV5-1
ASSPGGLTRGNTEAF
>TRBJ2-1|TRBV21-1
ASSKGVAESGCYNEQF